This entry concerns a single T cell receptor (beta chain). Its target is not known. PCR was performed a second time for about 6 to 11 cycles using a sample-barcoded 5' primer and a J-beta primer mix. MiXCR, applied by TCRdb to the 5' RACE reads, yields one record per CDR3 protein. The table lists around 990,000 distinct CDR3 sequences, around two fifths of them singletons. This sample stems from a study of blood T cells in healthy people across ages. Points from the study as a whole: Unsorted PBMCs prevented conclusive naive versus antigen-experienced comparison.

This TCR was sampled from a young man in good health. Sequenced material: blood.

The CDR3 bases are TGTGCCAGCACCGGACTAGCGGGGCCTGACAATGAGCAGTTCTTC. Its translation: CASTGLAGPDNEQFF. The chain uses TRBV6-2 or TRBV6-3 and TRBJ2-1, with 12 bases fitting TRBD2. With V trimmed by 7 bases and J by 5 bases, 6 bases remained unmatched. This CDR3 is built from 15 residues. Germline-derived CDR1 and CDR2 are MNHEY and SVGEGT.